This TCR beta chain originates from a study of graft-versus-host responses after intestinal transplantation. Study-wide results and limits: Marrow from the recipient contained GvH clones, some of which had appeared first in ileum or blood.

With regard to this clone: The antigen remains undetermined.

The V and J ends lost 7 bases and 4 bases, in that order; junction bases with no gene match: 8. Germline V gene lookup returns CDR1 SGHRS and CDR2 YFSETQ. The CDR3 contains 15 residues. Generated by immunoSEQ multiplex PCR, the TCRdb table keeps only in-frame clones and is missing some. This sample has about 70,000 clones, with roughly 94% found just once. The specimen comprised unstimulated CD8+ T cells sorted from spleen or lymph node cells, sampled before intestinal transplant. This TCR was recovered from a human donor who received an intestinal transplant. The chain recombines TRBV5-1 with TRBJ2-3, with TRBD2 identical over 11 bases. This CDR3 is CASAPLAGDSDTQYF. The CDR3 bases are TGCGCCAGCGCTCCACTAGCGGGAGATTCAGATACGCAGTATTTT.